What follows are 20 T cell receptor beta chains derived from one specimen sequenced in a study of identical twins. TCRdb reprocessed the 5' RACE reads with MiXCR, giving one entry per CDR3 protein. The sample contains fewer than 550,000 distinct CDR3 sequences, 14% of which appear only once. This sample was shared with a second study, whose subject was yellow fever vaccine responses in identical twins.

The source material was CD4+ T cells sorted from blood. These receptors all come from a young woman in good health.

The CDR3 protein is CAIKPGLELTGELFF. CDR3 DNA sequence: TGTGCCATCAAGCCGGGACTAGAGCTCACCGGGGAGCTGTTTTTT. The chain recombines TRBV10-3 with TRBJ2-2, with TRBD2 matching 8 bases. The length of the CDR3 is 15 residues. Looked up from germline, CDR1 is ENHRY and CDR2 is SYGVKD. V lost 7 bases, J lost 4 bases, and 8 bases stayed unmatched.

This clonotype was seen more than once but under ten times. The rearrangement links TRBV10-1 to TRBJ2-1; 12 bases are a match to TRBD1. Germline V CDR1 and CDR2: WNHNN, SYGVQD (reference sequence). CDR3 size: 16 residues. V gave up 5 bases and J gave up 13 bases; unmatched junction bases: 15. CDR3 DNA: TGCGCCAGCAGTTCCTCCGGGACAGGGGGCGCGGGTTATCAGTTCTTC. Translating gives CASSSSGTGGAGYQFF.

This clonotype was found a few times. The J gene is TRBJ2-1, the V gene TRBV5-1, with D maybe TRBD1 (6 bases). The germline V gene encodes CDR1 SGHRS and CDR2 YFSETQ. Trimming shortened V by 2 bases and J by 6 bases, and 12 bases separated the two germline ends. The CDR3 sequence is 14 residues long. The CDR3, as DNA: TGCGCCAGCAGCTTAGCACAGGGTGTCAATGAGCAGTTCTTC. Protein product: CASSLAQGVNEQFF.

This clonotype came up many times. The gene calls are TRBV3-1 and TRBJ1-6, with D unresolved. Germline CDR1 LGHDT, CDR2 YNNKEL (reference sequence). Deletions cut 0 bases from V and 7 bases from J, with 10 bases between. This CDR3 is 15 amino acids long. The CDR3 nucleotides read TGTGCCAGCAGCCAAGAGCTGGCCGCGAATTCACCCCTCCACTTT. Protein product: CASSQELAANSPLHF.

This clonotype came up a few times. The rearrangement uses TRBV3-1 and TRBJ2-7; TRBD2 agrees at 12 bases. Trimming at V came to 4 bases and at J to 3 bases, leaving 13 bases not matched to a gene. CDR3 length: 18 residues. Germline CDR1 and CDR2: LGHDT and YNNKEL (reference sequence). The CDR3 is CASSPSSKKLAGGYEQYF. For the CDR3, the DNA is TGTGCCAGCAGCCCTTCTTCCAAGAAACTAGCGGGAGGCTACGAGCAGTACTTC.

CDR3 in amino acids: CASSLLWDVEYGYTF. The DNA for the CDR3 is TGTGCCAGCAGTTTATTGTGGGATGTGGAATATGGCTACACCTTC. V gene TRBV28 combines with J gene TRBJ1-2; D gene unclear. There are 15 residues in the CDR3. V gave up 1 base and J gave up 5 bases, with 14 bases separating them. The germline V gene has CDR1 MDHEN and CDR2 SYDVKM.

The gene calls are TRBV6-5 and TRBJ2-7; a possible D gene is TRBD2 (5 bases). CDR3 size: 15 residues. From germline, CDR1 is MNHEY and CDR2 SVGAGI. Trimming left V 0 bases short and J 2 bases short, with 11 bases between. In nucleotides, the CDR3 is TGTGCCAGCAGTTACTCGAGTGAGGGTACCTACGAGCAGTACTTC. As protein: CASSYSSEGTYEQYF.

The chain carries TRBV7-2 and TRBJ2-2, with 8 bases identical to TRBD2. The V gene end was trimmed by 1 base and the J gene end by 6 bases; junction bases not matched to a gene: 1. The CDR3 is 14 residues long. Looked up from germline, CDR1 is SGHTA and CDR2 is FQGNSA. The CDR3 DNA is TGTGCCAGCAGCTTAGAACTAGCGGCCGGGGAGCTGTTTTTT. Encoded protein: CASSLELAAGELFF.

This clonotype showed up just a few times. The rearrangement uses TRBV11-2 and TRBJ2-1; D is uncertain. V was shortened by 2 bases and J by 8 bases, with 16 bases between the two germline ends. The CDR3 covers 15 residues. Germline-derived CDR1 and CDR2 are SGHAT and FQNNGV. The CDR3: CASSLFRSLGYEQFF. As DNA, the CDR3 is TGTGCCAGCAGCTTATTTCGTAGCCTGGGCTATGAGCAGTTCTTC.

This sequence joins TRBV20-1 and TRBJ2-1; TRBD1 aligns across 8 bases. The CDR3 spans 16 residues. Germline V gene data show CDR1 as DFQATT and CDR2 as SNEGSKA (reference sequence). The V gene end was trimmed by 0 bases and the J gene end by 9 bases; junction bases not matched to a gene: 13. The CDR3 nucleotides read TGCAGTGCTAGAGAACCCCCCCCCACAGGGGGAGGTGAGCAGTTCTTC. Protein: CSAREPPPTGGGEQFF.

This clonotype was seen ten or more times. J is TRBJ2-1 and V is TRBV6-2 or TRBV6-3; a possible D gene is TRBD1 (7 bases). This CDR3 region has 14 residues. The V gene's germline CDR1 is MNHEY and CDR2 SVGEGT. Trimming removed 2 bases at V and 14 bases at J, with 19 bases between. The CDR3 region has the DNA TGTGCCAGCAGTTACGCTGACAGGGCTCGCGGGAAGTTCTTC. This translates into CASSYADRARGKFF.

This chain uses TRBV6-1 with TRBJ2-2; either TRBD1 or TRBD2 may supply D (5 bases each). CDR3 length: 15 residues. V was clipped by 7 bases and J by 0 bases, with 12 bases between them. Germline V gives CDR1 MNHNS, CDR2 SASEGT. CDR3 in DNA: TGTGCCAGCATCTGGGGACGGACGAACACCGGGGAGCTGTTTTTT. This gives the protein CASIWGRTNTGELFF.

This rearrangement joins TRBV7-2 to TRBJ2-3; D is perhaps TRBD2 (6 bases). This CDR3 has 14 amino acids. Germline assignment: CDR1 SGHTA and CDR2 FQGNSA. V shed 7 bases and J shed 4 bases, with 15 bases lying between them. DNA of the CDR3: TGTGCCAGCACCAGATTGGGGGGTTCAGATACGCAGTATTTT. This gives the protein CASTRLGGSDTQYF.

The chain carries TRBV29-1 and TRBJ2-4; 10 nucleotides align to TRBD1. Germline V gives CDR1 SQVTM, CDR2 ANQGSEA. Germline trimming cut 5 bases from V and 16 bases from J; bases unmatched to any gene: 8. The CDR3 contains 11 residues. The CDR3 nucleotides are TGCAGCGTTTCGGGACAGGGGTTGGTTTACTTC. Protein: CSVSGQGLVYF.

Many counts were recorded for this clonotype. The chain combines TRBV9 with TRBJ2-1; TRBD1 might be the D (7 bases). CDR3 size: 16 residues. V lost 1 base and J lost 4, with 15 bases in between. Germline CDR1 reads SGDLS; CDR2 reads YYNGEE. The CDR3 nucleotides read TGTGCCAGCAGCGTACAGGTCGGGGGACAGTACAATGAGCAGTTCTTC. As protein: CASSVQVGGQYNEQFF.

This chain connects TRBV3-1 to TRBJ2-2; D is tentatively TRBD1 or TRBD2 (5 bases each). Germline lookup yields CDR1 LGHDT and CDR2 YNNKEL (reference sequence). CDR3 size: 14 residues. With 8 bases removed from V and 5 bases from J, the gap between germline ends came to 15 bases. The CDR3 coding sequence is TGTGCCAGCCGGGACGCCGGACGGACCGGGGAGCTGTTTTTT. Amino acid sequence: CASRDAGRTGELFF. Full variable domain (remainder filled in from reference TRBV3-1 and TRBJ2-2): DTAVSQTPKYLVTQMGNDKSIKCEQNLGHDTMYWYKQDSKKFLKIMFSYNNKELIINETVPNRFSPKSPDKAHLNLHINSLELGDSAVYFCASRDAGRTGELFFGEGSRLTVL.

The rearrangement uses TRBV3-1 and TRBJ2-7; 8 positions match TRBD2. With 0 bases clipped from V and 3 bases from J, the junction kept 7 bases outside the gene matches. Per the germline V gene, CDR1 is LGHDT and CDR2 is YNNKEL (reference sequence). The CDR3 contains 16 residues. In DNA, the CDR3 is TGTGCCAGCAGCCAAGATTTTCGGGAGGGCCTCTACGAGCAGTACTTC. Protein: CASSQDFREGLYEQYF.

This clonotype was counted only a few times. This sequence joins TRBV20-1 and TRBJ2-5; TRBD2 is a possible D gene (7 bases). Trimming removed 5 bases at V and 4 bases at J, with 14 bases between. The CDR3 extends over 13 amino acids. Germline lookup yields CDR1 DFQATT and CDR2 SNEGSKA (reference sequence). CDR3 amino acids: CSAGGGAGETQYF. CDR3 nucleotide sequence: TGCAGTGCTGGAGGGGGGGCTGGAGAGACCCAGTACTTC.

This rearrangement joins TRBV7-2 to TRBJ2-7, with 10 bases lining up with TRBD1. The CDR3 consists of 14 residues. Germline V gives CDR1 SGHTA, CDR2 FQGNSA. V shed 2 bases, J shed 5 bases, and the junction held 3 bases outside the gene matches. CDR3 residues: CASSLRQGANEQYF. As DNA, the CDR3 is TGTGCCAGCAGCTTAAGACAGGGGGCAAACGAGCAGTACTTC.

The chain carries TRBV25-1 and TRBJ2-5; 8 nucleotides agree with TRBD1. V shed 6 bases, J shed 5 bases, and the junction held 8 bases outside the gene matches. Per germline, CDR1 MGHDK and CDR2 SYGVNS. The CDR3 is 14 residues long. The CDR3 nucleotides read TGTGCCAGCAGCTCCAGGACAGGGATGGAGACCCAGTACTTC. Its translation is CASSSRTGMETQYF.